Listed here is a single T cell receptor (beta chain). V lost 3 bases and J lost 1, with 9 bases in between. Germline CDR1 and CDR2: GTSNPN and SVGIG (reference sequence). The CDR3 contains 13 residues. These data originate in a study of blood T cell repertoires in COVID-19. Generated by immunoSEQ multiplex PCR, the TCRdb table keeps only in-frame clones and is missing some. The table includes about 85,000 clones, 70% to 90% detected once. This clonotype originated in a man aged 55 to 70 with acute or convalescent COVID-19. This chain connects TRBV30 to TRBJ1-1, with D perhaps TRBD1 (6 bases). The sample consisted of peripheral blood. CDR3 amino acids: CAWSRDTNTEAFF. The CDR3 DNA reads as TGTGCCTGGAGCCGGGACACGAACACTGAAGCTTTCTTT. Filled out from reference TRBV30 and TRBJ1-1, the complete variable domain reads SQTIHQWPATLVQPVGSPLSLECTVEGTSNPNLYWYRQAAGRGLQLLFYSVGIGQISSEVPQNLSASRPQDRQFILSSKKLLLSDSGFYLCAWSRDTNTEAFFGQGTRLTVV.